The 7 T cell receptor beta chains presented below share a single source sample, sequenced in a study of blood T cell repertoires in COVID-19. Method: immunoSEQ multiplex PCR; TCRdb's copy keeps in-frame clones and lacks some. The data contain hundreds of thousands of clones, roughly 85% of them singletons. The specimen was peripheral blood. The receptors stem from a middle-aged man with active or convalescent COVID-19.

This clone was observed a few times. The chain combines TRBV4-1 with TRBJ1-4; 8 bases agree with TRBD1. Unmatched junction bases numbered 5, after V lost 2 bases and J lost 3 bases. The CDR3 extends over 16 amino acids. Germline CDR1 reads MGHRA; CDR2 reads YSYEKL. The CDR3 bases are TGCGCCAGCAGCCAAACCGACAGGGGATCTAATGAAAAACTGTTTTTT. This encodes CASSQTDRGSNEKLFF.

This chain connects TRBV5-4 to TRBJ2-3; no definite D call. Per the germline V gene, CDR1 is SGHNT and CDR2 is YYREEE (reference sequence). V shed 2 bases and J shed 0 bases, with 10 bases lying between them. The CDR3 is made up of 15 amino acids. CDR3 nucleotides: TGTGCCAGCAGCTTAGAAGCGAAGAGCACAGATACGCAGTATTTT. Amino acids: CASSLEAKSTDTQYF.

V and J are TRBV29-1 and TRBJ1-3; possibly TRBD1 for D (6 bases). In germline, CDR1 is SQVTM, CDR2 ANQGSEA. The length of the CDR3 is 15 residues. V lost 1 base and J lost 4, with 14 bases in between. The CDR3 nucleotides are TGCAGCGTTGAAGGCAGGGGCCTACTAGGAAACACCATATATTTT. Amino acid sequence: CSVEGRGLLGNTIYF.

V usage is TRBV4-1 and J usage is TRBJ1-1; a possible D gene is TRBD1 (5 bases). CDR1 and CDR2 from the germline V gene are MGHRA and YSYEKL. V gave up 0 bases and J gave up 5 bases, with 19 bases separating them. This CDR3 is built from 17 residues. The CDR3: CASSQDPPGGTGTEAFF. Here the CDR3 DNA reads TGCGCCAGCAGCCAAGATCCCCCCGGAGGGACTGGGACTGAAGCTTTCTTT.

V gene TRBV5-8 combines with J gene TRBJ2-1, with 10 bases lining up with TRBD2. J lost 8 bases, V lost 6 bases, and 11 bases had no gene match. Germline CDR1 reads SGHTS; CDR2 reads YDEGEE. CDR3 length: 15 residues. This CDR3 is CASTRSGRAWDEQFF. CDR3 sequence (DNA): TGTGCCAGCACGAGGAGCGGGAGGGCCTGGGATGAGCAGTTCTTC.

V gene TRBV25-1 combines with J gene TRBJ2-7, with 11 bases identical to TRBD2. Trimming cost V 6 bases and J 4 bases; bases outside gene matches: 11. The germline CDR1 and CDR2 sequences are MGHDK and SYGVNS. CDR3 length: 16 residues. Written as DNA, the CDR3 is TGTGCCAGCAGCCTGACTAGCGGGAAGGAAAGGTACGAGCAGTACTTC. Amino acids: CASSLTSGKERYEQYF.

This chain uses TRBV6-6 with TRBJ1-5; no clear D gene. The V end lost 7 bases, the J end lost 4 bases, and 11 bases lay between the germline ends. The CDR3 runs 13 residues. Germline loops: CDR1 MNHNY, CDR2 SVGAGI (reference sequence). The CDR3 DNA reads as TGTGCCAGCACCACCGACAAAAATCAGCCCCAGCATTTT. It codes for CASTTDKNQPQHF.